The present TCR beta chain was sequenced within a study of vaccination effects on CD4 cells after COVID-19 (dated 2022 in TCRdb). Broadly, across the study: In the ViraFEST assay, PBMC were stimulated with viral peptide pools, and antigen-specific CD4+ T cell clonotypes were then identified by expansion using TCR sequencing. Each participant got two doses of an mRNA SARS-CoV-2 vaccine, either BNT162b2 or mRNA-1273. Cultures from other donors in the study were sequenced with the Oncomine TCR Beta short-read assay on an Illumina iSeq 100. In both COVID-19 convalescent patients and infection-naive vaccine recipients, the study compared SARS-CoV-2 spike-specific CD4+ TCR repertoires from before mRNA vaccination with those from after it. Each well held fewer than 2.5 million PBMC cultured in IMDM containing around 5% human AB serum, 9.5 to 10 IU/ml IL-2 and gentamicin, along with roughly 10 ug/ml peptides. Altogether, some ten COVID-19 convalescent patients and a handful of SARS-CoV-2-naive healthy vaccine recipients made up the full study. Pre-vaccine samples were drawn from a couple of convalescent patients 16 days and one week before the first dose, at 142 and 148 days after COVID-19 diagnosis. What the work shows at the level of the full study, not this receptor alone: Among convalescent patients, the spike-reactive repertoire after vaccination was made up mainly of new vaccine-induced clones that were largely distinct from the clones induced by infection. Only a small number of convalescent patients were included, and no early post-infection timepoints were available, which limited the study. Marked clonal contraction was observed in both infection-induced and vaccine-induced clones at late post-vaccination timepoints, consistent with waning T cell responses.

From cysteine to phenylalanine, the CDR3 is 14 amino acids long. Only the CDR3 DNA is retained, 42 bases long and in frame from the first base. The germline V gene sets CDR1 to MGHRA and CDR2 to YSYEKL. V ends up 4 bases short and J 0 bases short, with an unmatched junction base count of 2. After roughly 11 days of culture, CD4+ T cells were isolated with the EasySep CD4+ T cell isolation kit. Convalescent patients had PCR-confirmed SARS-CoV-2 infection between March and December 2020, before Alpha, Beta and Delta variants emerged in the United States. Half of the culture medium was replaced with fresh IL-2-containing medium on days 3 and 7. Unless otherwise noted, each peptide stimulation condition was cultured in triplicate wells. PBMC were separated from whole blood using Ficoll-Paque Plus gradient centrifugation and were then either cryopreserved at -140C or used fresh. The QIAamp micro DNA kit was used to extract genomic DNA from the cultured CD4+ T cells.

This clone was counted only a few times. There is no known antigen for this receptor. Per-base quality was not reported, and no clone a single base away is much larger than it. The method was the immunoSEQ multiplex PCR assay. DNA from the CD4+ T cells that had been cultured and isolated underwent TCR beta CDR3 sequencing. The authors processed their data as follows. The analysis removed non-productive TCR sequences, trimmed reads to the CDR3 region, and retained only CDR3s that were 7 or more amino acids long. Antigen-specific clonotypes were identified with the MANAFEST web app by comparing expansion in peptide wells against reference cultures. For clones to be considered positive, expansion at FDR<0.05 versus reference and all other wells, an odds ratio above 5, and a frequency above 0.1% in two replicate wells were required. Clonotypes significantly expanded in SARS-CoV-2 spike wells and in at least one common cold coronavirus spike condition were defined as cross-reactive. CDR3 similarity was assessed by Levenshtein distance using the stringdist R package, and unrooted trees were constructed with ape in R 3.6.1. TCRdb provides this immuneACCESS table in a form limited to in-frame rearrangements. Some clones are lacking; in checked studies, under half of them reflect an unresolved V gene, and why the rest are absent is not known. Clone size and V and J calls were adopted from that table, with D and trimming inferred from the DNA. The sample includes about 46,000 clones, with roughly 74% observed a single time. The ten largest clones represent around 8.1% of the sample.

The sample consisted of CD4+ T cells from PBMCs cultured without peptide, taken before COVID-19 vaccination. The receptor was derived from a human donor who had a prior SARS-CoV-2 infection. The chain employs TRBV4-1 and TRBJ2-5; 7 central bases correspond to TRBD1. The CDR3 region: CASSRQGYQETQYF. The DNA sequence follows: TGCGCCAGCAGCCGACAGGGTTACCAAGAGACCCAGTACTTC.